The clone carrying this T cell receptor beta chain was seen more than once but under ten times. Its cognate antigen is unknown. This record belongs to a study of beta chain features in type 1 diabetes. Study outcomes and limitations: Patients with Type 1 diabetes showed moderately but significantly shorter TCRB CDR3s in all four CD4+ subsets.

The investigators reverse transcribed all of the isolated RNA, so they sequenced expressed TCRB transcripts. TCRdb keeps only in-frame clones here, not all; method: immunoSEQ multiplex PCR. Here the sample spans hundreds of thousands of clones, 11% to 15% being singletons. This CDR3 is 17 amino acids long. V lost 1 base and J lost 7; bases outside the gene matches: 13. Germline lookup yields CDR1 MNHEY and CDR2 SMNVEV (reference sequence). Sequenced material: naive CD4+ T cells from blood. This chain links TRBV27 with TRBJ2-1; TRBD2 agrees at 7 bases. The origin of this receptor is a man younger than 35 with type 1 diabetes. CDR3 DNA: TGTGCCAGCAGTTTATACGGACTAGAATATAAGGCAAATGAGCAGTTCTTC. It is translated as CASSLYGLEYKANEQFF.